The clone carrying this T cell receptor beta chain was recorded at least ten times. What it recognizes is unknown. Preparation of TCR beta libraries was done by quantitative 5'-RACE with molecular barcodes. TCRdb itself ran the 5' RACE reads through MiXCR, one entry per CDR3 protein. The table records about 510,000 distinct CDR3 sequences, 5.3% of them present only once. The germline gives CDR1 ENHRY, CDR2 SYGVKD. The CDR3 spans 13 residues. Unmatched junction bases numbered 6, after V lost 7 bases and J lost 8 bases. This record belongs to a study of CD8 T cells in ankylosing spondylitis. General study findings and limits: The clones that were linked to disease were reported to be significantly enriched in matched synovial fluid samples from ankylosing spondylitis patients. Blood from ankylosing spondylitis patients appeared to carry a characteristic roughly 8-variant TCR beta motif. Clones linked to the disease showed a CD8+ phenotype. They occurred at relatively low frequencies in peripheral blood.

This clonotype originated in a male donor with ankylosing spondylitis. The rearrangement uses TRBV10-3 and TRBJ2-1; 9 bases match TRBD1. Sequencing input: blood, either unsorted or a sorted T cell fraction (not recorded which). CDR3 sequence (DNA): TGTGCCATCATGCAGGACAGGGGAGATGAGCAGTTCTTC. This gives the protein CAIMQDRGDEQFF.